A selection of T cell receptor beta chains follows, all from one sample in a study of cytomegalovirus exposure and HLA in healthy donors. Clones were read by immunoSEQ multiplex PCR, and TCRdb kept only the in-frame ones, dropping some. Among 80,000 or so clones, under 80% were seen once, and the ten largest hold around 7%. Sequenced input: PBMCs. The receptors were sampled from a woman aged 50 to 65 in good health and CMV-seropositive. Both conserved end residues are part of each CDR3. D genes are given only for firm matches. Not every row has a clone size; where given, it reads once, few, many or a size class.

j_call clone_size d_call v_call cdr3_aa cdr3_nt
TRBJ1-5 - TRBD1 TRBV28 CASSSGQGGNQPQHF TGTGCCAGCAGTTCCGGACAGGGCGGCAATCAGCCCCAGCATTTT
TRBJ2-2 few TRBD1 TRBV2 CASSERDSNTGELFF TGTGCCAGCAGTGAAAGGGACAGTAACACCGGGGAGCTGTTTTTT
TRBJ2-5 - TRBD1 TRBV10-1 CASSPGQGAGETQYF TGCGCCAGCAGTCCGGGACAGGGTGCGGGAGAGACCCAGTACTTC
TRBJ2-2 - - TRBV27 CASTGISNTGELFF TGTGCCTCGACGGGGATTTCGAACACCGGGGAGCTGTTTTTT
TRBJ2-1 - - TRBV6-5 CASSYARGPHEQFF TGTGCCAGCAGTTACGCCAGGGGACCCCATGAGCAGTTCTTC
TRBJ1-2 few - TRBV9 CASSLGTTNYGYTF TGTGCCAGCAGCCTTGGGACAACTAACTATGGCTACACCTTC
TRBJ1-4 - TRBD1 TRBV7-9 CASSWDRGSSNEKLFF TGTGCCAGCAGCTGGGACAGGGGGAGTTCTAATGAAAAACTGTTTTTT
TRBJ2-3 - - TRBV2 CASSEAASLGTDTQYF TGTGCCAGCAGTGAAGCGGCTAGCCTCGGCACAGATACGCAGTATTTT
TRBJ2-5 - TRBD1 TRBV5-1 CASSYGTGTGGLGLETQYF TGCGCCAGCAGCTACGGAACCGGGACAGGGGGCTTAGGGCTCGAGACCCAGTACTTC
TRBJ1-6 - - TRBV4-2 CASSLLGGVTPLHF TGTGCCAGCAGTCTACTTGGAGGGGTCACACCCCTCCACTTT
TRBJ1-1 - - TRBV4-2 CASSPGQRNTEAFF TGTGCCAGCAGTCCTGGACAGCGGAACACTGAAGCTTTCTTT